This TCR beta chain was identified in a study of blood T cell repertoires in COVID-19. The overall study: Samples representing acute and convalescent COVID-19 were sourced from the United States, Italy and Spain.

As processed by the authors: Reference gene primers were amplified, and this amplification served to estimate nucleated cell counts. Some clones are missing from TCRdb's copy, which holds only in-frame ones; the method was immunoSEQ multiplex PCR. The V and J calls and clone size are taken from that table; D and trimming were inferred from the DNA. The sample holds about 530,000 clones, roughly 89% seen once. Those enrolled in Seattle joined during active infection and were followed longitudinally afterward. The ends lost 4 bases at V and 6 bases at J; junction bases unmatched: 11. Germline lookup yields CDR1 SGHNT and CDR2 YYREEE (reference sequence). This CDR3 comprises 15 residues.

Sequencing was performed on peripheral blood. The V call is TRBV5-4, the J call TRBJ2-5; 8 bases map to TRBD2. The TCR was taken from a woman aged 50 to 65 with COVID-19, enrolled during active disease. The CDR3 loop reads CASSADGGGGKTQYF. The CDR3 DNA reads TGTGCCAGCAGCGCAGACGGGGGGGGCGGGAAGACCCAGTACTTC.